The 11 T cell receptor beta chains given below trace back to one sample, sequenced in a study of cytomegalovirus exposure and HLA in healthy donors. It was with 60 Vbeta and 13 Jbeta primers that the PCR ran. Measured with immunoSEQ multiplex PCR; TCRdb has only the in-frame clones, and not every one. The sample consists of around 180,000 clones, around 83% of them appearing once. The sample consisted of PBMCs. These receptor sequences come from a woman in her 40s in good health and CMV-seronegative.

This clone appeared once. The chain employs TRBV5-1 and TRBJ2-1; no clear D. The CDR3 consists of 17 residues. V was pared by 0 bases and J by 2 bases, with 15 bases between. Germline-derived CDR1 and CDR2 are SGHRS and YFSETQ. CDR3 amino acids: CASSLAKRANTYNEQFF. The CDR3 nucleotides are TGCGCCAGCAGCTTGGCCAAGCGCGCGAACACCTACAATGAGCAGTTCTTC. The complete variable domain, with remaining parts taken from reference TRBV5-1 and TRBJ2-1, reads KAGVTQTPRYLIKTRGQQVTLSCSPISGHRSVSWYQQTPGQGLQFLFEYFSETQRNKGNFPGRFSGRQFSNSRSEMNVSTLELGDSALYLCASSLAKRANTYNEQFFGPGTRLTVL.

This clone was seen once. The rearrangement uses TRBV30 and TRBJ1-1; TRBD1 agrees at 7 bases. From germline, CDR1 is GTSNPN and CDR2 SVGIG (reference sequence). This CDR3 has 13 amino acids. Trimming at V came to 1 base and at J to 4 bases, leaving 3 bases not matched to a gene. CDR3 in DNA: TGTGCCTGGAGTGACAGGGGAACCACTGAAGCTTTCTTT. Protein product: CAWSDRGTTEAFF.

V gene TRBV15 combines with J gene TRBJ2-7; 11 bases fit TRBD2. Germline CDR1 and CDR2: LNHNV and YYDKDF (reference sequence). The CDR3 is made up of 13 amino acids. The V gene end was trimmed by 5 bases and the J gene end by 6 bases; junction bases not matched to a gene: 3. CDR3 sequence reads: CATSGSGRGEQYV. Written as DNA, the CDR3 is TGTGCCACCAGCGGTAGCGGGAGGGGCGAGCAGTACGTC.

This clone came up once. In DNA, the CDR3 is TGCGCCAGCAGCTTGGGTGGGCAGGGGGATCAGCCCCAGCATTTT. The encoded protein is CASSLGGQGDQPQHF. The chain links TRBV5-1 to TRBJ1-5; TRBD1 matches 7 bases. V trimming: 0 bases; J trimming: 5 bases; junction bases outside the gene matches: 5. The germline CDR1 and CDR2 sequences are SGHRS and YFSETQ. CDR3 length: 15 residues.

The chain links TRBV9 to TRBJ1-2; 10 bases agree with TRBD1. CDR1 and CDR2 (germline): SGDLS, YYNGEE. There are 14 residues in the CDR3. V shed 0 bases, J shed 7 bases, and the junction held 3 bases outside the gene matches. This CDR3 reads CASSVGTGGLGYTF. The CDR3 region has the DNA TGTGCCAGCAGCGTAGGGACAGGGGGTCTTGGCTACACCTTC. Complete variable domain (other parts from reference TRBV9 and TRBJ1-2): DSGVTQTPKHLITATGQRVTLRCSPRSGDLSVYWYQQSLDQGLQFLIQYYNGEERAKGNILERFSAQQFPDLHSELNLSSLELGDSALYFCASSVGTGGLGYTFGSGTRLTVV.

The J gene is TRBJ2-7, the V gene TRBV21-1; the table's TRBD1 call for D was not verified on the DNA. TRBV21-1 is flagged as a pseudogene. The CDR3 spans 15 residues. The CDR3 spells CASSKETGVPYEQYF. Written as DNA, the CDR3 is TGTGCCAGCAGCAAAGAAACAGGGGTCCCCTACGAGCAGTACTTC.

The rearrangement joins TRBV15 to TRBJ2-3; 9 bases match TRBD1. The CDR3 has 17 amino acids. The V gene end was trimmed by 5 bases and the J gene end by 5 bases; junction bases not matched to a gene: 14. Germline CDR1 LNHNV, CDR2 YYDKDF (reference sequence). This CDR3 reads CATSSPPGQGYGDTQYF. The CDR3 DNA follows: TGTGCCACCAGCTCTCCTCCGGGACAGGGTTATGGAGATACGCAGTATTTT.

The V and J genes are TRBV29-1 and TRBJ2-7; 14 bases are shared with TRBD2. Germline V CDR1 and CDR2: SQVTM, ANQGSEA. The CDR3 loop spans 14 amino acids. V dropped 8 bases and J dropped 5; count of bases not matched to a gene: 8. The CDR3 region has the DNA TGCAGCTTTAGGACTAGCGGGAGGTTGGACGAGCAGTACTTC. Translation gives CSFRTSGRLDEQYF.

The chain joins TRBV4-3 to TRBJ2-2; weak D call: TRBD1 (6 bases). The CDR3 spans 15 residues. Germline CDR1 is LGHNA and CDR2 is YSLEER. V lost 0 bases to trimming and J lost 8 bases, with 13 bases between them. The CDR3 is CASSQDNRVGGELFF. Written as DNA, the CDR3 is TGCGCCAGCAGCCAAGACAACAGGGTAGGAGGGGAGCTGTTTTTT.

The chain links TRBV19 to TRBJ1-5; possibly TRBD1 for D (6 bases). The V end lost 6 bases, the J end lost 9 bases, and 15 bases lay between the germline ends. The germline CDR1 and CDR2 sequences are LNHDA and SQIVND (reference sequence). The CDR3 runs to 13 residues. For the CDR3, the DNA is TGTGCCAGTAGGACAGGCAATGAGGGGCCCCAGCATTTT. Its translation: CASRTGNEGPQHF.

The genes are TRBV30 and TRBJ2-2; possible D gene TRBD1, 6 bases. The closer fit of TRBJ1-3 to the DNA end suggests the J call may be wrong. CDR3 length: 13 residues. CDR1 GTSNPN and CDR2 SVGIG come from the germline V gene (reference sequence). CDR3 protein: CAWSGGPGNTIYF. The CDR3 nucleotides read TGTGCCTGGAGTGGGGGGCCTGGAAACACCATATATTTT.